The clone carrying this TCR beta chain occurred a few times. Its target is unknown. Time point defined: after dendritic cell vaccination, including at tumor progression/relapse. The length of the CDR3 is 14 residues. CDR1 LNHDA and CDR2 SQIVND come from the germline V gene (reference sequence). With 4 bases clipped from V and 7 bases from J, the junction kept 1 base outside the gene matches. The data were taken from a study of glioma-infiltrating T cells after dendritic cell vaccination. Study context: Glioblastoma patients came from Phase I and II dendritic cell vaccination trials. Treatment, given 2003 to 2012, was autologous tumor lysate-pulsed dendritic cell vaccination. Overall study results and limits: Longer survival after dendritic cell vaccination followed higher pretreatment TIL content.

Primers: 60 V beta forward and 13 J beta reverse. Only in-frame clones appear in the TCRdb table, and some are missing; sequencing was by immunoSEQ multiplex PCR. This table has 85,000 or so clones, about 85% appearing once. The V call is TRBV19, the J call TRBJ1-6, with TRBD1 identical over 10 bases. The sample was blood, taken after dendritic cell vaccination. This receptor was identified in a human donor with glioblastoma. CDR3 region: CASSKGQGNSPLHF. In nucleotides, the CDR3 is TGTGCCAGTAGTAAGGGACAGGGGAATTCACCCCTCCACTTT.